This T cell receptor (beta chain) was profiled in a study of control samples from healthy donors and cancer patients. Assay: immunoSEQ multiplex PCR; the TCRdb copy retains only in-frame clones and omits some. The table lists under 65,000 clones, 90% of them singletons, with 0.95% to 1.5% in the top ten. This CDR3 comprises 14 residues. The trim removed 5 bases at V and 8 bases at J, leaving 6 bases unmatched. Germline V gives CDR1 SNHLY, CDR2 FYNNEI. This TCR was recovered from a woman in her fifties or sixties with colorectal cancer. The chain joins TRBV2 to TRBJ2-2, with TRBD1 matching over 9 bases. Sequences were obtained from PBMCs. In nucleotides, the CDR3 is TGTGCCAGCAGTAGTGAACAGGGGGCGGGGGAGCTGTTTTTT. Encoded protein: CASSSEQGAGELFF.